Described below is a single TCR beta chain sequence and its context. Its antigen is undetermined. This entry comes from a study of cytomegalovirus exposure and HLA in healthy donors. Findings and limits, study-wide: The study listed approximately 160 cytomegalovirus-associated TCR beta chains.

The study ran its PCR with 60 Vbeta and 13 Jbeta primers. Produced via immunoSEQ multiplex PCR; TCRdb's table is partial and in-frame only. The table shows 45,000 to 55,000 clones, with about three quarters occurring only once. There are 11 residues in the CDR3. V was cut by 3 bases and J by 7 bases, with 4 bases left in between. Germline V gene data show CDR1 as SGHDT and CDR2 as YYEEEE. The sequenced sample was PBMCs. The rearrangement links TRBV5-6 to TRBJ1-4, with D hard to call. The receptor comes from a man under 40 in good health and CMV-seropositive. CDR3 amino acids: CASSSSEKLFF. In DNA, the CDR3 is TGTGCCAGCAGCTCGTCTGAAAAACTGTTTTTT.